This T cell receptor (beta chain) was sequenced for a study of blood T cell repertoires in COVID-19. As for the study in general: Researchers got acute and convalescent COVID-19 samples from the United States, Italy and Spain. The analysed material was cDNA or gDNA that came from T cells, B-cell-depleted T cells, or PBMCs.

Per the original data handling: Estimation of nucleated cell counts was performed using reference gene primer amplification. Only in-frame clones appear in the TCRdb table, and some are missing; sequencing was by immunoSEQ multiplex PCR. The DNA was the basis for D and trimming; V, J and clone size are from that table. The profile covers roughly 190,000 clones, with around 87% appearing a single time and 3.5% to 4.5% taken by the ten largest. This TCR was recovered from a man aged 18 to 35 with active or convalescent COVID-19. The sequenced sample was peripheral blood.

The CDR3 region is CASSQAGGLGYGYTF. CDR3 DNA sequence: TGCGCCAGCAGCCAGGCAGGGGGCCTGGGGTATGGCTACACCTTC. The chain carries TRBV4-1 and TRBJ1-2, with TRBD1 matching 8 bases. The CDR3 is 15 residues long. Germline lookup yields CDR1 MGHRA and CDR2 YSYEKL. After removal of 3 bases from V and 5 bases from J, the junction contained 8 bases not matched to a gene.